This TCR beta chain comes out of a study of control samples from healthy donors and cancer patients. Method: immunoSEQ multiplex PCR; TCRdb's copy keeps in-frame clones and lacks some. Of 110,000 to 150,000 clones listed, 75% to 90% were seen once; the top ten hold around 10%. The V gene's germline CDR1 is MDHEN and CDR2 SYDVKM. This CDR3 is 14 amino acids long. V gave up 6 bases and J gave up 0 bases, with 11 bases separating them. The sequence derives from a woman under 40 in good health. The J gene is TRBJ1-1, the V gene TRBV28, with a weak D call TRBD1 (6 bases). Material: blood. CDR3 sequence: CASSLGTLNTEAFF. Written as DNA, the CDR3 is TGTGCCAGCAGCCTAGGGACACTGAACACTGAAGCTTTCTTT.